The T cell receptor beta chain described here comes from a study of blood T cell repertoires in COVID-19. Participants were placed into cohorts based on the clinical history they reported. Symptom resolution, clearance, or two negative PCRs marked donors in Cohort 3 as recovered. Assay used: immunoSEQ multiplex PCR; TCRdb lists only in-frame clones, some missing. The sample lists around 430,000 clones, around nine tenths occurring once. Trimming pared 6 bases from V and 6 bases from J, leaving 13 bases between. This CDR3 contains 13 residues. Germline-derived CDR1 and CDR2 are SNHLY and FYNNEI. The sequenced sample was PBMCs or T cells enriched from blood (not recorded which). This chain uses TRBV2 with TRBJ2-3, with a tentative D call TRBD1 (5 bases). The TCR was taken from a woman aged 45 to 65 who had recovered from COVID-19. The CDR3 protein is CASSTGRIDTQYF. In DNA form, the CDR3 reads TGTGCCAGCAGCACAGGCCGAATTGATACGCAGTATTTT.